This T cell receptor beta chain was obtained from a study of T-cell memory formation after mild COVID-19. At the level of the study: Among the donors, TCR clusters were largely specific to each donor.

Each CDR3 protein is one row after TCRdb ran MiXCR on the 5' RACE reads. The profile shows about 310,000 distinct CDR3 sequences, more than 15% of them singletons. This clonotype has only a few counts. Its antigen is currently unknown. Points from the study as a whole: Contracting clones from day 15 to 85 showed balanced CD4/CD8; later expanders favored CD4+. For contracting clones, CD4+ ones sat mainly in CM and EM, CD8+ in EMRA.

The receptor's source is a man in his late teens or twenties who had mild COVID-19 (a few samples of this study predate the infection). Cell type and time point are not known. The sample consisted of PBMCs or a T cell subset sorted from them (not recorded which).

DNA of the CDR3: TGTGCCATCAGTGAGGGACAGGGGAACTACGAGCAGTACTTC. Its translation is CAISEGQGNYEQYF. The chain combines TRBV10-3 with TRBJ2-7; 9 positions match TRBD1. Germline V gives CDR1 ENHRY, CDR2 SYGVKD. With V trimmed by 2 bases and J by 3 bases, 2 bases remained unmatched. The CDR3 totals 14 residues.